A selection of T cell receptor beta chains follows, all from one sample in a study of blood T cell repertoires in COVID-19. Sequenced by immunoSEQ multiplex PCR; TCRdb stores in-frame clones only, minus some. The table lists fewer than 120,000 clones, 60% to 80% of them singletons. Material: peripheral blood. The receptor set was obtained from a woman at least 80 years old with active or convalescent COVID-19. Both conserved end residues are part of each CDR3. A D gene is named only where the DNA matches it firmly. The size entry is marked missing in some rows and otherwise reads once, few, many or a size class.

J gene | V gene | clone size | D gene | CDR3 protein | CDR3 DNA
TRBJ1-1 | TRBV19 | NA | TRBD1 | CASIDRVGTEAFF | TGTGCCAGCATAGACAGGGTTGGCACTGAAGCTTTCTTT
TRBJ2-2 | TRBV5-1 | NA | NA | CASSSGQGNTGELFF | TGCGCCAGCAGTTCTGGGCAGGGGAACACCGGGGAGCTGTTTTTT
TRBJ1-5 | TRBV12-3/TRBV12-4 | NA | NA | CATSGVGQPQHF | TGTGCCACCTCAGGGGTGGGACAGCCCCAGCATTTT
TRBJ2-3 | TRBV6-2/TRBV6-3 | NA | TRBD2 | CASSATRGGTDTQYF | TGTGCCAGCAGTGCCACCCGCGGGGGGACAGATACGCAGTATTTT
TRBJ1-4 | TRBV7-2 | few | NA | CASSFLEFRAGQGEKLFF | TGTGCCAGCAGCTTCTTAGAATTCAGGGCCGGCCAAGGGGAAAAACTGTTTTTT
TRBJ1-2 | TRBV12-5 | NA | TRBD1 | CASGIWTGDDYGYTF | TGTGCTAGTGGTATCTGGACAGGGGATGACTATGGCTACACCTTC
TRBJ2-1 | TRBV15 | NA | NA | CATSRDWARTGIEQFF | TGTGCCACCAGCAGAGATTGGGCCAGAACCGGAATTGAGCAGTTCTTC
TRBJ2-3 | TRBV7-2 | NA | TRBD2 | CASSPLAGVMGTDTQYF | TGTGCCAGCAGCCCGCTAGCGGGAGTAATGGGCACAGATACGCAGTATTTT
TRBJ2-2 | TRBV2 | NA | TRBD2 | CASRRLAAARAGELFF | TGTGCCAGCAGGAGACTAGCGGCTGCTCGTGCCGGGGAGCTGTTTTTT
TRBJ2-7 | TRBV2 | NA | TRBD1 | CASRDRVINEQYF | TGTGCCAGCCGAGACAGGGTCATTAACGAGCAGTACTTC
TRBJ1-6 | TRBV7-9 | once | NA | CASSSTGNSPLHF | TGTGCCAGCAGCTCAACAGGGAATTCACCCCTCCACTTT
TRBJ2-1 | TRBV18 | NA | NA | CASSPLTSNNNEQFF | TGTGCCAGCTCACCATTGACTAGTAACAACAATGAGCAGTTCTTC
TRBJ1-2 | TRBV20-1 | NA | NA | CSAKSGYGYTF | TGCAGTGCCAAGAGTGGTTATGGCTACACCTTC
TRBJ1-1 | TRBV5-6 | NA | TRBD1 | CASGYQDRENTEAFF | TGTGCCAGCGGATATCAGGACAGGGAGAACACTGAAGCTTTCTTT
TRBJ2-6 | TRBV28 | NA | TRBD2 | CASSSLAGGPGGANVLTF | TGTGCCAGCAGCTCTCTAGCGGGAGGGCCAGGTGGGGCCAACGTCCTGACTTTC
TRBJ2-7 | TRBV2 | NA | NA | CASSRGRGTAYEQYF | TGTGCCAGCAGTAGGGGGAGGGGTACAGCATACGAGCAGTACTTC
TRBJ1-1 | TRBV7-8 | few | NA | CASSTGTRVFTEAFF | TGTGCCAGCAGCACGGGGACAAGGGTGTTCACTGAAGCTTTCTTT
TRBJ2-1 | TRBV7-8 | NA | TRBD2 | CASSRGGRGSVNEQFF | TGTGCCAGCAGCCGCGGTGGGCGCGGGAGTGTAAATGAGCAGTTCTTC
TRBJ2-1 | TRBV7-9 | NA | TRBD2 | CASSLVGLLQREVSDEQFF | TGTGCCAGCAGCTTAGTCGGGTTGTTGCAGCGGGAGGTTTCCGATGAGCAGTTCTTC
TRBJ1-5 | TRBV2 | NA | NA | CASLPDGNQPQHF | TGTGCCAGCCTCCCAGACGGGAATCAGCCCCAGCATTTT
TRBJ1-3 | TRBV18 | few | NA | CASSLDNGNTIYF | TGTGCCAGCTCACTGGACAATGGAAACACCATATATTTT
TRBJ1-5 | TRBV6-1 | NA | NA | CASREGQLNQPQHF | TGTGCCAGCAGGGAAGGACAGCTTAATCAGCCCCAGCATTTT
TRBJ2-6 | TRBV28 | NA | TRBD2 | CASSLVAGGSSGANVLTF | TGTGCCAGCAGTTTAGTAGCGGGAGGAAGCTCTGGGGCCAACGTCCTGACTTTC
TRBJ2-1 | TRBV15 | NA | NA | CATSRAKTVSSYNEQFF | TGTGCCACCAGCAGAGCGAAGACAGTGAGCTCCTACAATGAGCAGTTCTTC
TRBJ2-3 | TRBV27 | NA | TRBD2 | CASRDSSGRGGLGTQYF | TGTGCCAGCAGAGATTCTAGCGGGAGGGGAGGTTTGGGTACGCAGTATTTT
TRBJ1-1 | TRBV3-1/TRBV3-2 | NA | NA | CASSQRTENTEAFF | TGTGCCAGCAGCCAGCGAACAGAAAACACTGAAGCTTTCTTT
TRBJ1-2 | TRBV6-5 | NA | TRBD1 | CASSYAGGFLSRGYTF | TGTGCCAGCAGTTACGCAGGGGGCTTCTTAAGTAGGGGCTACACCTTC
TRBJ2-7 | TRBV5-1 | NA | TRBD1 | CASSLARGQGTYEQYF | TGCGCCAGCAGCTTGGCAAGAGGACAGGGGACCTACGAGCAGTACTTC
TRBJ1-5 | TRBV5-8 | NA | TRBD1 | CASSYYRGLDQPQHF | TGTGCCAGCAGCTACTACAGGGGTTTGGATCAGCCCCAGCATTTT
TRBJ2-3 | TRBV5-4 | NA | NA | CASSRKIGGTSTDTQYF | TGTGCCAGCAGCCGCAAAATTGGGGGGACTAGCACAGATACGCAGTATTTT
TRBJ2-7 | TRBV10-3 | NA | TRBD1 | CAISPDRALSYEQYF | TGTGCCATCAGCCCGGACAGGGCTTTGTCCTACGAGCAGTACTTC
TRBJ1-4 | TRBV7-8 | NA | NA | CASSPPRRGGNEKLFF | TGTGCCAGCAGCCCCCCGCGGCGGGGAGGAAATGAAAAACTGTTTTTT
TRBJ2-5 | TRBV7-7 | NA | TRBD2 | CASSGRLAGGGETQYF | TGTGCCAGCAGCGGACGACTAGCGGGAGGGGGAGAGACCCAGTACTTC
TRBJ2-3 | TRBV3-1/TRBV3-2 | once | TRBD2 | CASSQDRARTSGDTSGDTQYF | TGTGCCAGCAGCCAAGATCGGGCCCGGACTAGCGGGGACACGAGTGGAGATACGCAGTATTTT
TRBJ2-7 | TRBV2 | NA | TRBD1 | CASSDQGVTYEQYF | TGTGCCAGCAGTGACCAGGGGGTGACCTACGAGCAGTACTTC
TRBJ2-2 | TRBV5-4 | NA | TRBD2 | CASSLGTSGKTGELFF | TGTGCCAGCAGCCTCGGGACTAGCGGGAAGACCGGGGAGCTGTTTTTT
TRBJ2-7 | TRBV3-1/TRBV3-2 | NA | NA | CASSRAGAESSYEQYF | TGTGCCAGCAGCCGTGCAGGGGCCGAAAGCTCCTACGAGCAGTACTTC
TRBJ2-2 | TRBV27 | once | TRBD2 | CASSSWGLAGGKAGELFF | TGTGCCAGCAGTTCCTGGGGACTAGCGGGAGGGAAAGCCGGGGAGCTGTTTTTT
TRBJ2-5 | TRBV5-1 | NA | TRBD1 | CASTPGQVQETQYF | TGCGCCAGCACCCCGGGACAGGTACAAGAGACCCAGTACTTC
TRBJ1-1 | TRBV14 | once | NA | CASSQEYRTEAFF | TGTGCCAGCAGCCAAGAGTACAGGACTGAAGCTTTCTTT
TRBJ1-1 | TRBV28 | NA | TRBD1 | CASSGQQGVVTEAFF | TGTGCCAGCAGTGGCCAACAGGGGGTGGTTACTGAAGCTTTCTTT
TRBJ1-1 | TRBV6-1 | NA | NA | CASSEPRTLNTEAFF | TGTGCCAGCAGTGAACCCAGGACACTGAACACTGAAGCTTTCTTT
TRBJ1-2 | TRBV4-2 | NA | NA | CASGRGINYGYTF | TGTGCCAGCGGAAGGGGCATAAACTATGGCTACACCTTC
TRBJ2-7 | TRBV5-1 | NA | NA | CASSLDSGTVYEQYF | TGCGCCAGCAGCTTGGACTCGGGGACTGTCTACGAGCAGTACTTC
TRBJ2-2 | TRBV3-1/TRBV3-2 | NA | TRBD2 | CASSQGLSGTGELFF | TGTGCCAGCAGCCAAGGGTTAAGCGGGACTGGGGAGCTGTTTTTT
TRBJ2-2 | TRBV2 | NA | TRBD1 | CASSLQGANTGELFF | TGTGCCAGCAGTCTACAGGGGGCGAACACCGGGGAGCTGTTTTTT
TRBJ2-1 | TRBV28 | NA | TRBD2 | CASSFGGREGQNEQFF | TGTGCCAGCAGTTTTGGTGGGCGGGAGGGCCAGAATGAGCAGTTCTTC
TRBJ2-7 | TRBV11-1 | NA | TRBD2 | CASKGGGNEQYF | TGTGCCAGCAAGGGCGGGGGAAACGAGCAGTACTTC
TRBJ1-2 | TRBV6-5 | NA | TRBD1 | CASNGGQGVGYTF | TGTGCCAGCAATGGGGGACAGGGGGTCGGCTACACCTTC
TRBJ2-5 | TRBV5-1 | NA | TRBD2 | CASSLGTSGYQETQYF | TGCGCCAGCAGCTTGGGGACTAGCGGGTACCAAGAGACCCAGTACTTC
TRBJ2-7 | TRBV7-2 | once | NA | CASSSPWGRGIAYEQYF | TGTGCCAGCAGTAGCCCCTGGGGCAGGGGTATCGCCTACGAGCAGTACTTC
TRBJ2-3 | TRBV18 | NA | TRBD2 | CASSPLSELAGSDTQYF | TGTGCCAGCTCACCCCTGTCGGAACTAGCGGGTTCGGATACGCAGTATTTT
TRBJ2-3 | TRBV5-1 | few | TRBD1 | CASSATGTGDWTDTQYF | TGCGCCAGCAGCGCTACCGGGACAGGGGATTGGACAGATACGCAGTATTTT
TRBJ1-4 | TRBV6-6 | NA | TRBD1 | CASSGPGQGISEKLFF | TGTGCCAGCAGTGGACCGGGACAGGGCATATCTGAAAAACTGTTTTTT
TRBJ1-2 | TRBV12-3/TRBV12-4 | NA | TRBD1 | CASSFRDRLHYTF | TGTGCCAGCAGTTTCCGGGACAGACTCCACTACACCTTC
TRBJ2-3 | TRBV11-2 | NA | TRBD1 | CASSSRQGRTDTQYF | TGTGCCAGCAGCTCCAGACAGGGGCGCACAGATACGCAGTATTTT
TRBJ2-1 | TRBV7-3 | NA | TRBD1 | CASSRDRESYNEQFF | TGTGCCAGCAGCCGCGACAGGGAGTCCTACAATGAGCAGTTCTTC
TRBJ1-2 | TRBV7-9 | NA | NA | CASSVDRNYGYTF | TGTGCCAGCAGTGTAGACAGGAACTATGGCTACACCTTC
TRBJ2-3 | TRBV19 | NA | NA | CASRHLFSGDTDTQYF | TGTGCCAGTAGGCATCTCTTCTCGGGAGACACAGATACGCAGTATTTT